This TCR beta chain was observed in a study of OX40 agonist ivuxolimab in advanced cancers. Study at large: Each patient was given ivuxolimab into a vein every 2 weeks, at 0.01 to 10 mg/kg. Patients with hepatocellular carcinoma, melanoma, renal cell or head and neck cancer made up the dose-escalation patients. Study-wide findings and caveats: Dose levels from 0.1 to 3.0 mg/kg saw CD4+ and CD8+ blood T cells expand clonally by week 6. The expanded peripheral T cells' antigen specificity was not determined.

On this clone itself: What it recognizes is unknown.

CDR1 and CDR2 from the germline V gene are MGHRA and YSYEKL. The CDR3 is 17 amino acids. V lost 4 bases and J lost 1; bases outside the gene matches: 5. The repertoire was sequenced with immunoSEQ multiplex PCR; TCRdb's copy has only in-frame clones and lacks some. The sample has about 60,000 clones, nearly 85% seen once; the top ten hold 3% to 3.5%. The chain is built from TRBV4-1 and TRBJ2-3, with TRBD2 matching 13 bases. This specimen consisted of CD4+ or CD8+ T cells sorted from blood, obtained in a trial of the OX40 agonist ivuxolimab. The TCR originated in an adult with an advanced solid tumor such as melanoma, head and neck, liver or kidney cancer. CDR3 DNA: TGCGCCAGCAGCCGATTTGGACTAGCGGGGGGCACAGATACGCAGTATTTT. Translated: CASSRFGLAGGTDTQYF.